The 8 T cell receptor beta chains below all came from one sample that was sequenced in a study of T cell repertoires in cytomegalovirus infection. Each CDR3 protein gets one entry after TCRdb re-called the reads with MiXCR. The sample contains approximately 500,000 distinct CDR3 sequences, 16% of which appear only once. Source material: CD8+ T cells from PBMCs. The receptors were gathered from a human donor in good health (CMV status not recorded). Some clones in this sample may be carry-over from other donors' samples.

The chain is built from TRBV7-9 and TRBJ2-7; no firm D call. The CDR3 extends over 11 amino acids. The germline gives CDR1 SEHNR, CDR2 FQNEAQ (reference sequence). Trimming removed 1 base from V and 10 bases from J, with 8 bases in between. In nucleotides, the CDR3 is TGTGCCAGCAGCTTAGAAATGGATCAGTACTTC. This sequence encodes CASSLEMDQYF.

This clonotype was found many times. The V and J genes are TRBV6-1 and TRBJ1-5; 7 bases are a match to TRBD1. Germline-derived CDR1 and CDR2 are MNHNS and SASEGT. With 2 bases clipped from V and 5 bases from J, the junction kept 15 bases outside the gene matches. The CDR3 sequence is 18 residues long. The CDR3 protein is CASSELGTASYFHQPQHF. The CDR3 DNA reads as TGTGCCAGCAGTGAACTCGGGACAGCTTCTTACTTTCATCAGCCCCAGCATTTT.

This clonotype appeared a few times. The chain's CDR3 is CASSSGSSEQYF. The DNA for the CDR3 is TGTGCCAGCAGTTCAGGGAGTAGCGAGCAGTACTTC. This chain connects TRBV12-3 or TRBV12-4 to TRBJ2-7; D tentatively reads TRBD1 or TRBD2 (5 bases each). The CDR3 contains 12 residues. The V end was cut by 4 bases, the J end by 6 bases, with 10 bases between.

The chain is built from TRBV13 and TRBJ2-1; D is perhaps TRBD2 (6 bases). Germline values: CDR1 PRHDT, CDR2 FYEKMQ (reference sequence). The V end lost 8 bases, the J end lost 5 bases, and 19 bases lay between the germline ends. The CDR3 totals 15 residues. The chain's CDR3 is CASSKGRDRNNEQFF. CDR3 nucleotides: TGTGCCAGCTCGAAAGGGCGGGACCGGAACAATGAGCAGTTCTTC.

This clonotype was seen repeatedly, ten times or more. The chain links TRBV19 to TRBJ1-1; 8 bases match TRBD1. The CDR3 runs to 13 residues. J was trimmed by 4 bases and V by 6 bases; bases with no gene match: 4. Germline V gene sequence: CDR1 LNHDA, CDR2 SQIVND (reference sequence). In DNA, the CDR3 is TGTGCCAGTAGGGACAGGGCCAGCACTGAAGCTTTCTTT. Protein product: CASRDRASTEAFF.

V gene TRBV5-3 combines with J gene TRBJ1-6; no clear D gene. TRBV5-3 is filed as an ORF, its function uncertain. The CDR3 sequence is 12 residues long. Trimming left V 8 bases short and J 18 bases short, with 21 bases between. CDR3 DNA sequence: TGTGCCAGCAGCCTAGGACTCTCTCCGGGCCACTTT. Translated, it gives CASSLGLSPGHF.

This clonotype was observed a handful of times. The chain uses TRBV6-1 and TRBJ2-7; perhaps TRBD1 as D (8 bases). From germline, CDR1 is MNHNS and CDR2 SASEGT. Between the trimmed V and J ends, which lost 5 bases and 5 bases, there was a span of 16 bases. CDR3 length: 14 residues. CDR3 region: CASSRGDRSHEQYF. The CDR3 nucleotides are TGTGCCAGCAGTCGGGGGGACAGGTCCCACGAGCAGTACTTC.

This chain joins TRBV27 and TRBJ2-1; 13 nucleotides align to TRBD2. The germline CDR1 and CDR2 sequences are MNHEY and SMNVEV (reference sequence). CDR3 length: 19 residues. The trim removed 7 bases at V and 8 bases at J, leaving 20 bases unmatched. CDR3 residues: CASKPYFSGTSGTWDEQFF. CDR3 in DNA: TGTGCCAGCAAACCCTACTTCTCCGGGACTAGCGGGACCTGGGATGAGCAGTTCTTC.